Following are 22 T cell receptor beta chains from one sample sequenced in a study of blood T cell repertoires in COVID-19. The assay was immunoSEQ multiplex PCR, and TCRdb's table has in-frame clones only and misses some. The data hold 63,000 or so clones, with about 90% observed a single time. Sequences were obtained from peripheral blood. Receptor source: a man in his sixties with acute or convalescent COVID-19.

J is TRBJ1-1 and V is TRBV6-6; a possible D gene is TRBD1 (6 bases). The CDR3 covers 13 residues. In germline, CDR1 is MNHNY, CDR2 SVGAGI (reference sequence). The V end lost 5 bases, the J end lost 8 bases, and 15 bases lay between the germline ends. CDR3 sequence reads: CASSQSIQGEAFF. The DNA of the CDR3 is TGTGCCAGCAGTCAATCAATTCAGGGGGAAGCTTTCTTT.

The chain links TRBV11-2 to TRBJ2-4; tentative D call: TRBD1 (5 bases). The V and J ends lost 1 base and 3 bases respectively, with 7 bases between them. CDR1 and CDR2 from the germline V gene are SGHAT and FQNNGV. The CDR3 spans 14 residues. CDR3 in amino acids: CASSLAGFKNIQYF. The CDR3, as DNA: TGTGCCAGCAGCTTAGCAGGGTTCAAAAACATTCAGTACTTC.

V is TRBV10-3 and J is TRBJ1-5, with 8 bases fitting TRBD1. V lost 3 bases, J lost 2 bases, and 6 bases stayed unmatched. Per germline, CDR1 ENHRY and CDR2 SYGVKD. CDR3 size: 16 residues. The CDR3 region is CAISEGTGYGNQPQHF. CDR3 in DNA: TGTGCCATCAGTGAAGGGACAGGTTACGGCAATCAGCCCCAGCATTTT.

This clone is a singleton in its sample. V and J are TRBV20-1 and TRBJ1-1; D unclear. Germline CDR1 and CDR2: DFQATT and SNEGSKA (reference sequence). V was pared by 2 bases and J by 11 bases, with 12 bases between. The CDR3 totals 11 residues. CDR3 DNA sequence: TGCAGTGCTAGATTCCGCGGCTTGGCTTTCTTT. Encoded protein: CSARFRGLAFF.

The CDR3, as DNA: TGTGCCACCGAATCCGGACAGCTCTATGGCTACACCTTC. Its protein product is CATESGQLYGYTF. This rearrangement joins TRBV25-1 to TRBJ1-2; the D gene is possibly TRBD1 (6 bases). The CDR3 has 13 amino acids. Between the trimmed V and J ends, which lost 10 bases and 4 bases, there was a span of 16 bases. From germline, CDR1 is MGHDK and CDR2 SYGVNS.

V is TRBV7-8 and J is TRBJ1-2, with 7 bases lining up with TRBD1. The CDR3 runs 15 residues. The germline CDR1 and CDR2 sequences are SGHVS and FQNEAQ. V trimming: 0 bases; J trimming: 2 bases; junction bases outside the gene matches: 3. The CDR3 region has the DNA TGTGCCAGCAGCTTAGCAACAGGGGAAAACTATGGCTACACCTTC. This codes for CASSLATGENYGYTF.

Comments on this clone: The identical CDR3 is also encoded by other nucleotide sequences in the sample. CDR3 loop: CAISDTGSNTEAFF. The CDR3 nucleotides are TGTGCCATCAGTGATACGGGAAGTAACACTGAAGCTTTCTTT. This chain joins TRBV10-3 and TRBJ1-1; D unclear. Germline CDR1 reads ENHRY; CDR2 reads SYGVKD. This CDR3 is built from 14 residues. Deletions cut 3 bases from V and 2 bases from J, with 10 bases between.

This sequence joins TRBV15 and TRBJ1-2; a weak D match, TRBD1 (6 bases). Per germline, CDR1 LNHNV and CDR2 YYDKDF (reference sequence). The length of the CDR3 is 13 residues. Trimming stripped 5 bases from V and 6 bases from J, with 13 bases between. For the CDR3, the DNA is TGTGCCACCAGCTCAGGCAGGGGTAATGGCTACACCTTC. This codes for CATSSGRGNGYTF.

This chain joins TRBV5-4 and TRBJ1-5; 8 positions match TRBD1. Per the germline V gene, CDR1 is SGHNT and CDR2 is YYREEE (reference sequence). V dropped 2 bases and J dropped 6; count of bases not matched to a gene: 19. The CDR3 spans 19 residues. CDR3 in DNA: TGTGCCAGCAGCTTTTCAGGGGGCTCCGTTATGGGTCGCAGTCAGCCCCAGCATTTT. As protein: CASSFSGGSVMGRSQPQHF.

The rearrangement joins TRBV7-2 to TRBJ2-7; D possibly corresponds to TRBD2 (5 bases). V was trimmed by 5 bases and J by 7 bases, leaving 27 bases between them. Germline V gives CDR1 SGHTA, CDR2 FQGNSA. The CDR3 is 17 amino acids. The CDR3 sequence: CASSPPWSLGGRGEQYF. For the CDR3, the DNA is TGTGCCAGCAGCCCCCCTTGGAGTTTAGGTGGAAGAGGGGAGCAGTACTTC.

The V and J genes are TRBV2 and TRBJ1-2; 7 bases agree with TRBD1. The CDR3 has 16 amino acids. The junction had 12 bases not matched to a gene; V was cut back by 0 bases and J by 8 bases. Germline V CDR1 and CDR2: SNHLY, FYNNEI. The CDR3 sequence is CASSEAQGQILNGYTF. CDR3 sequence (DNA): TGTGCCAGCAGTGAAGCGCAGGGACAGATCCTAAACGGCTACACCTTC.

In this sample, this clone turned up a few times. The rearrangement links TRBV10-3 to TRBJ1-1; maybe TRBD1 (6 bases). Germline values: CDR1 ENHRY, CDR2 SYGVKD. The CDR3 extends over 13 amino acids. With 6 bases removed from V and 5 bases from J, the gap between germline ends came to 13 bases. CDR3 coding DNA: TGTGCCATCAGAGGGACAATCGAAACTGAAGCTTTCTTT. This sequence encodes CAIRGTIETEAFF.

This rearrangement joins TRBV27 to TRBJ2-6; D not certain. Germline V gene sequence: CDR1 MNHEY, CDR2 SMNVEV (reference sequence). Trimming took 4 bases from V and 2 from J, leaving 9 bases between them. The CDR3 covers 15 residues. The CDR3 reads CASSSLEAGANVLTF. In nucleotides, the CDR3 is TGTGCCAGCAGTTCCCTCGAGGCTGGGGCCAACGTCCTGACTTTC.

This rearrangement joins TRBV7-9 to TRBJ1-2, with 10 positions matching TRBD1. The CDR3 loop spans 14 amino acids. V was clipped by 5 bases and J by 4 bases; unmatched bases: 4. Per germline, CDR1 SEHNR and CDR2 FQNEAQ (reference sequence). The CDR3 spells CASSQDRGAYGYTF. DNA for the CDR3: TGTGCCAGCAGCCAGGACAGGGGGGCCTATGGCTACACCTTC.

This clone was seen a single time. The chain recombines TRBV2 with TRBJ1-5; D might be TRBD1 (5 bases). V dropped 7 bases and J dropped 2 bases, with 12 bases sitting between them. CDR1 is SNHLY, CDR2 FYNNEI, per germline. This CDR3 has 14 amino acids. This chain's CDR3 is CASTNGAGNQPQHF. The CDR3 DNA reads TGTGCCAGCACGAATGGGGCCGGCAATCAGCCCCAGCATTTT.

CDR3 bases: TGTGCCAGCAGCCCAAGGGGCAGTAATAATTCACCCCTCCACTTT. Translating it yields CASSPRGSNNSPLHF. V and J are TRBV11-2 and TRBJ1-6; weak D call: TRBD1 (5 bases). CDR1 and CDR2 from the germline V gene are SGHAT and FQNNGV. CDR3 length: 15 amino acids. With 5 bases removed from V and 5 bases from J, the gap between germline ends came to 13 bases. Based on the CDR3 plus reference TRBV11-2 and TRBJ1-6, the full variable domain is EAGVAQSPRYKIIEKRQSVAFWCNPISGHATLYWYQQILGQGPKLLIQFQNNGVVDDSQLPKDRFSAERLKGVDSTLKIQPAKLEDSAVYLCASSPRGSNNSPLHFGNGTRLTVT.

V usage is TRBV7-2 and J usage is TRBJ1-2; no clear D. The CDR3 contains 13 residues. The V end lost 7 bases, the J end lost 1 base, and 10 bases lay between the germline ends. CDR1 and CDR2 (germline): SGHTA, FQGNSA. The CDR3 loop reads CASTTRLNYGYTF. The CDR3 DNA reads as TGTGCCAGCACCACAAGACTTAACTATGGCTACACCTTC.

This clone was seen only once. The rearrangement links TRBV19 to TRBJ1-5; TRBD1 aligns across 8 bases. CDR1 and CDR2 (germline): LNHDA, SQIVND (reference sequence). CDR3 length: 14 amino acids. V shed 3 bases and J 11 bases; nucleotides not matched to a gene: 9. CDR3 in amino acids: CASSIVGTGAAQHF. The CDR3 DNA sequence: TGTGCCAGTAGTATCGTGGGGACAGGTGCGGCCCAGCATTTT.

The gene calls are TRBV30 and TRBJ1-2; 8 positions agree with TRBD1. V lost 8 bases and J lost 6; bases outside the gene matches: 11. The CDR3 has 13 amino acids. In germline, CDR1 is GTSNPN, CDR2 SVGIG (reference sequence). This CDR3 reads CAGRKSTGDGYTF. The CDR3 nucleotides are TGTGCCGGACGGAAGTCGACAGGGGATGGCTACACCTTC.

V and J are TRBV7-9 and TRBJ1-4, with 8 bases that match TRBD1. Germline lookup yields CDR1 SEHNR and CDR2 FQNEAQ (reference sequence). J was trimmed by 0 bases and V by 5 bases; bases with no gene match: 8. CDR3 size: 17 residues. The CDR3 DNA sequence: TGTGCCAGCAGCGACAGGGGTATCGTGACAACTAATGAAAAACTGTTTTTT. It translates to CASSDRGIVTTNEKLFF.

The rearrangement uses TRBV4-1 and TRBJ1-1; perhaps TRBD1 as D (6 bases). Germline CDR1 is MGHRA and CDR2 is YSYEKL. The CDR3 covers 15 residues. V lost 4 bases, J lost 3 bases, and 15 bases lay in between. The CDR3: CASSPFQGRDTEAFF. The DNA for the CDR3 is TGCGCCAGCAGCCCGTTCCAGGGGCGGGACACTGAAGCTTTCTTT.

The chain joins TRBV30 to TRBJ1-2; D unresolved. The germline V and J ends were trimmed by 4 bases and 9 bases, with 18 bases remaining between them. This CDR3 has 13 amino acids. Germline V gene sequence: CDR1 GTSNPN, CDR2 SVGIG (reference sequence). This CDR3 reads CAWNRPMAGSYTF. DNA for the CDR3: TGTGCCTGGAATCGACCGATGGCGGGTAGCTACACCTTC.